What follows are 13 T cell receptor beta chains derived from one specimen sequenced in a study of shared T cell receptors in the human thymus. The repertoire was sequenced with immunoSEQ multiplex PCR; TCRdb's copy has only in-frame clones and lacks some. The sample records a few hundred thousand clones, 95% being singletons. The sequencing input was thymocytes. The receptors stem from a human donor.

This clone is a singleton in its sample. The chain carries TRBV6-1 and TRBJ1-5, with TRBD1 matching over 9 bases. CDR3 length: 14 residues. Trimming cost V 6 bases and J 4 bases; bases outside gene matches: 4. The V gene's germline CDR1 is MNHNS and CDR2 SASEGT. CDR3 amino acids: CASRYRGQNQPQHF. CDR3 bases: TGTGCCAGCAGATACAGGGGGCAGAATCAGCCCCAGCATTTT.

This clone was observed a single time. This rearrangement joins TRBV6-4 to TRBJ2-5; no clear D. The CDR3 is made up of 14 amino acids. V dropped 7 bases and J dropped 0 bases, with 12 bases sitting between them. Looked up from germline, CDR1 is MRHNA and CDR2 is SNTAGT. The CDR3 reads CASKADAYQETQYF. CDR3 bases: TGTGCCAGCAAGGCCGACGCGTACCAAGAGACCCAGTACTTC.

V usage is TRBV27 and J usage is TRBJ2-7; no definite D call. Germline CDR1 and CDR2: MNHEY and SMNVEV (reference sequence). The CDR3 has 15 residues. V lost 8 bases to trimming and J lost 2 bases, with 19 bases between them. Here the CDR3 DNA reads TGTGCCAGCGCCGCCAAAGGTTGGGCTACCTACGAGCAGTACTTC. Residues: CASAAKGWATYEQYF.

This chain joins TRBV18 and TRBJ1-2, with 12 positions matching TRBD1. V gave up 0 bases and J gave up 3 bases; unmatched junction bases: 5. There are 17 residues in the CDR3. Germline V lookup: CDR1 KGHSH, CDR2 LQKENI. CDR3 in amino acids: CASSPPGQGAWDYGYTF. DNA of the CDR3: TGTGCCAGCTCACCACCGGGACAGGGGGCGTGGGACTATGGCTACACCTTC.

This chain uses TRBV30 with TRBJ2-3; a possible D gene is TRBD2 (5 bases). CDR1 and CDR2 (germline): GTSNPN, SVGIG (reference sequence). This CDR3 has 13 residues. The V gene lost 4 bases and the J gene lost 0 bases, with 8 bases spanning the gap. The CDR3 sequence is CAWTEVSTDTQYF. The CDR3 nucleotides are TGTGCCTGGACGGAGGTTAGCACAGATACGCAGTATTTT.

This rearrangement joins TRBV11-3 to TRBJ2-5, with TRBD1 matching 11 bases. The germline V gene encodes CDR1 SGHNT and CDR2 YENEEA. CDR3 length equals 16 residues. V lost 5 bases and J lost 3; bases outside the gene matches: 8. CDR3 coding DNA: TGTGCCAGCAGCCGTAGGGAGGGACAGGGGGAAGAGACCCAGTACTTC. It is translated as CASSRREGQGEETQYF.

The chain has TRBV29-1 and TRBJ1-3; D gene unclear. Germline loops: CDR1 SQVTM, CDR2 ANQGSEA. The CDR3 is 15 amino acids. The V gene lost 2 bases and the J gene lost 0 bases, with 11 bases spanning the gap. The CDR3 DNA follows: TGCAGCGTTGAATCTGAAGGGAGCTCTGGAAACACCATATATTTT. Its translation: CSVESEGSSGNTIYF.

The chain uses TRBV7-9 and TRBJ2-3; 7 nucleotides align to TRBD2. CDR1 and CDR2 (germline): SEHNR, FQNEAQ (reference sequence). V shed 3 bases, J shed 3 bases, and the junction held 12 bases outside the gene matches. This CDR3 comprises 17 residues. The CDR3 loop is CASSFRRSGKNTDTQYF. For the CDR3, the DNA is TGTGCCAGCAGCTTTAGGCGAAGCGGGAAGAATACAGATACGCAGTATTTT.

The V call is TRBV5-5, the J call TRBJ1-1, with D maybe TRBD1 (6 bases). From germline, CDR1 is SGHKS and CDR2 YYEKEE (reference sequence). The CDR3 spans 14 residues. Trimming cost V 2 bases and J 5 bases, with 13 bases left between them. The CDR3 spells CASSFPGDLTEAFF. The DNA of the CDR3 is TGTGCCAGCAGCTTCCCAGGGGACCTAACTGAAGCTTTCTTT.

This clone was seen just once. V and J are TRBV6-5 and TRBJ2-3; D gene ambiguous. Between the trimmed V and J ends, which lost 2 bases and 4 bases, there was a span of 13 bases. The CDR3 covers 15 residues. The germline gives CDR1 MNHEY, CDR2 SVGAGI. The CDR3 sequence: CASSYGGGTADTQYF. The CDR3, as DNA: TGTGCCAGCAGTTACGGCGGCGGAACGGCAGATACGCAGTATTTT.

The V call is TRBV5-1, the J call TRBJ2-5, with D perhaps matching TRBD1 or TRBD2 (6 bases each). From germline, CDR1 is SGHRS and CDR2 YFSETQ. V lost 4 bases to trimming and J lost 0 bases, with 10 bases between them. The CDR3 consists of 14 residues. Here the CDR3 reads CASSRGEYQETQYF. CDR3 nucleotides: TGCGCCAGCAGCAGGGGGGAGTACCAAGAGACCCAGTACTTC. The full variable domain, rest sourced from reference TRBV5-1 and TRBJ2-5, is KAGVTQTPRYLIKTRGQQVTLSCSPISGHRSVSWYQQTPGQGLQFLFEYFSETQRNKGNFPGRFSGRQFSNSRSEMNVSTLELGDSALYLCASSRGEYQETQYFGPGTRLLVL.

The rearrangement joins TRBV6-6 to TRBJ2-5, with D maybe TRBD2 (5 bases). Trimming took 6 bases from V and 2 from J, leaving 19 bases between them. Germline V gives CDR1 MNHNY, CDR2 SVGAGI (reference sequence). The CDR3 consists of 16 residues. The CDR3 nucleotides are TGTGCCAGCAGCACCCCTTTCGCGGGCCCACAAGAGACCCAGTACTTC. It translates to CASSTPFAGPQETQYF.

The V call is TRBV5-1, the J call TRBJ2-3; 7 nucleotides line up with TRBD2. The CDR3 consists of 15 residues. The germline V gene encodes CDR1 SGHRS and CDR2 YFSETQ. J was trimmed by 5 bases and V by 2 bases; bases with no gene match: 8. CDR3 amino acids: CASSLQAGTVDTQYF. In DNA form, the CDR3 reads TGCGCCAGCAGCTTACAAGCGGGAACCGTAGATACGCAGTATTTT. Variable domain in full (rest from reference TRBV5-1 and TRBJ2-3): KAGVTQTPRYLIKTRGQQVTLSCSPISGHRSVSWYQQTPGQGLQFLFEYFSETQRNKGNFPGRFSGRQFSNSRSEMNVSTLELGDSALYLCASSLQAGTVDTQYFGPGTRLTVL.